This T cell receptor (beta chain) was captured by sequencing in a study of metastatic and nonmetastatic thyroid tumors. All patients reached thyroid surgery having received no treatment beforehand. TCRdb used MiXCR to call clones anew from the PCR reads. The repertoire holds over 25,000 clones, with more than 10% as singletons. This clone was counted many times. This CDR3 contains 15 residues. Trimming left V 9 bases short and J 0 bases short, with 15 bases between. Germline V gene sequence: CDR1 SEHNR, CDR2 FQNEAQ (reference sequence). This chain uses TRBV7-9 with TRBJ2-1; a weak D match, TRBD2 (6 bases). The TCR sequence derives from a female donor with papillary thyroid cancer or a benign thyroid nodule (not recorded which). Some clones in this sample may be carry-over from other donors' samples. The sequencing sample was made of blood. The CDR3, as DNA: TGTGCCAGTAGTCGTAGCGGCAGCTCCTACAATGAGCAGTTCTTC. It encodes CASSRSGSSYNEQFF.